Listed below are T cell receptor beta chains from one sample, sequenced in a study of identical twins. TCRdb independently ran MiXCR on the 5' RACE reads; one entry per CDR3 protein. The sample holds approximately 1.8 million distinct CDR3 sequences, around 33% seen once. The sequenced material came from cord blood. These TCRs come from a newborn girl in good health. Both conserved end residues are part of each CDR3. D genes are given only for firm matches. Clone size is given for some rows only: seen once, a few or many times, or a class if the clone is expanded.

j_call | clone_size | d_call | v_call | cdr3_aa | cdr3_nt
TRBJ2-1 | - | TRBD1 | TRBV4-1 | CASSQEVQGSSYNEQFF | TGCGCCAGCAGCCAAGAGGTACAGGGGAGCTCCTACAATGAGCAGTTCTTC
TRBJ1-2 | - | TRBD1 | TRBV29-1 | CSVVDRAYGYTF | TGCAGCGTTGTGGACAGGGCTTATGGCTACACCTTC
TRBJ1-2 | few | TRBD1 | TRBV10-3 | CAISELRDRKRDGYTF | TGTGCCATCAGTGAACTAAGGGACAGGAAAAGAGATGGCTACACCTTC
TRBJ1-4 | many | - | TRBV28 | CASSLRPTNEKLFF | TGTGCCAGCAGTTTAAGGCCAACTAATGAAAAACTGTTTTTT
TRBJ2-1 | once | - | TRBV20-1 | CSARSQGFF | TGCAGTGCTAGGAGTCAAGGGTTCTTC
TRBJ2-7 | - | - | TRBV14 | CASSQRVSPYEQYF | TGTGCCAGCAGCCAAAGGGTTAGCCCCTACGAGCAGTACTTC
TRBJ2-7 | - | TRBD1 | TRBV4-2 | CASSQENRGMYEQYF | TGTGCCAGCAGCCAAGAAAACAGGGGGATGTACGAGCAGTACTTC
TRBJ2-2 | - | TRBD2 | TRBV15 | CATSRDLAGGSTGELFF | TGTGCCACCAGCAGAGACCTAGCGGGGGGATCCACCGGGGAGCTGTTTTTT
TRBJ1-5 | few | - | TRBV11-2 | CASSSHRNQPQHF | TGTGCCAGCAGCTCCCACAGGAATCAGCCCCAGCATTTT
TRBJ2-7 | few | TRBD2 | TRBV3-1 | CASSQARGGYNEQYF | TGTGCCAGCAGCCAAGCGCGGGGGGGCTACAATGAGCAGTACTTC
TRBJ2-7 | - | TRBD1 | TRBV20-1 | CSARKGTASNEQYF | TGCAGTGCTAGGAAAGGGACAGCCTCCAATGAGCAGTACTTC
TRBJ1-1 | - | - | TRBV14 | CASSFGQWGTEAFF | TGTGCCAGCAGCTTTGGGCAGTGGGGAACTGAAGCTTTCTTT
TRBJ2-1 | - | - | TRBV20-1 | CSARRPQETQFF | TGCAGTGCTCGCAGACCACAAGAGACCCAGTTCTTC
TRBJ1-5 | few | - | TRBV6-6 | CASSYSDLAQPQHF | TGTGCCAGCAGTTACTCGGACCTCGCCCAGCCCCAGCATTTT
TRBJ2-2 | few | TRBD1 | TRBV27 | CASSSGGYTGELFF | TGTGCCAGCAGTTCAGGGGGCTACACCGGGGAGCTGTTTTTT
TRBJ2-4 | - | - | TRBV9 | CASSLFPYKGNIQYF | TGTGCCAGCAGCTTATTCCCCTACAAAGGGAACATTCAGTACTTC
TRBJ2-5 | once | TRBD2 | TRBV4-2 | CASSQDVAGGYNEQYF | TGTGCCAGCAGCCAAGATGTGGCGGGGGGGTACAATGAGCAGTACTTC
TRBJ2-1 | few | TRBD2 | TRBV3-1 | CASSQESRTSGRRVYNEQFF | TGTGCCAGCAGCCAAGAGTCTAGGACTAGCGGGAGGAGGGTCTACAATGAGCAGTTCTTC
TRBJ2-2 | - | - | TRBV5-1 | CASSNTGTGELFF | TGCGCCAGCAGCAACACAGGGACCGGGGAGCTGTTTTTT
TRBJ2-1 | - | - | TRBV18 | CASSPPGGTPYNEQFF | TGTGCCAGCTCACCACCGGGCGGCACGCCCTACAATGAGCAGTTCTTC
TRBJ2-4 | - | - | TRBV3-1 | CASSQDREGAGNIQYF | TGTGCCAGCAGCCAAGATCGGGAAGGAGCAGGGAACATTCAGTACTTC
TRBJ2-7 | - | - | TRBV5-1 | CASSLPSANEQYF | TGCGCCAGCAGCTTGCCTAGCGCGAACGAGCAGTACTTC
TRBJ2-1 | - | - | TRBV16 | CASSPLAVPRYNEQFF | TGTGCCAGCAGCCCACTGGCGGTTCCTCGCTACAATGAGCAGTTCTTC
TRBJ1-6 | - | - | TRBV20-1 | CSASEFRSSYNSPLHF | TGCAGTGCTAGTGAGTTTCGAAGCTCCTATAATTCACCCCTCCACTTT
TRBJ1-6 | many | - | TRBV15 | CATSLDRPSYNSPLHF | TGTGCCACCAGCCTGGACCGGCCATCCTATAATTCACCCCTCCACTTT
TRBJ1-2 | - | - | TRBV30 | CAWSVVGWGDYGYTF | TGTGCCTGGAGTGTAGTTGGCTGGGGAGACTATGGCTACACCTTC
TRBJ2-7 | - | - | TRBV11-2 | CASSLVGVSPYNEQYF | TGTGCCAGCAGCTTAGTCGGGGTTTCCCCCTACAATGAGCAGTACTTC
TRBJ2-5 | - | TRBD1 | TRBV12-3/TRBV12-4 | CASSSRTGREEQYF | TGTGCCAGCAGTTCCAGGACAGGGCGGGAAGAGCAGTACTTC
TRBJ1-5 | - | - | TRBV4-1 | CASSQDRINQPQHF | TGCGCCAGCAGCCAAGACAGGATCAATCAGCCCCAGCATTTT
TRBJ2-4 | few | TRBD1 | TRBV5-1 | CASSLDRGHIQYF | TGCGCCAGCAGCTTGGACAGGGGACACATTCAGTACTTC
TRBJ2-1 | few | TRBD1 | TRBV3-1 | CASSHSLRDRSYEQFF | TGTGCCAGCAGCCACTCCCTCCGGGACAGATCCTACGAGCAGTTCTTC
TRBJ2-3 | - | TRBD1 | TRBV2 | CASNKGQGIGTDTQYF | TGTGCCAGCAATAAAGGACAGGGAATCGGCACAGATACGCAGTATTTT
TRBJ2-2 | - | TRBD2 | TRBV3-1 | CASSQEVNGGALVGELFF | TGTGCCAGCAGCCAAGAAGTCAACGGGGGGGCCTTAGTCGGGGAGCTGTTTTTT